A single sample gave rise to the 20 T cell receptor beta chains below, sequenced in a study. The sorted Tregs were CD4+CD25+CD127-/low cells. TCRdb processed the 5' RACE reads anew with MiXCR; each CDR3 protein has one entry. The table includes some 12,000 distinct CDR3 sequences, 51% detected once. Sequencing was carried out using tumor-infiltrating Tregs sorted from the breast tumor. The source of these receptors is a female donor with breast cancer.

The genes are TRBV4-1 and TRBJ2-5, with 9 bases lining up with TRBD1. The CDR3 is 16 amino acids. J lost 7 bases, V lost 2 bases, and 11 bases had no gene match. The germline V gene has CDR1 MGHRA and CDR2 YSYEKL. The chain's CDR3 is CASSQKSGQGSATQYF. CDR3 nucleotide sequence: TGCGCCAGCAGCCAAAAATCGGGACAGGGATCGGCGACCCAGTACTTC.

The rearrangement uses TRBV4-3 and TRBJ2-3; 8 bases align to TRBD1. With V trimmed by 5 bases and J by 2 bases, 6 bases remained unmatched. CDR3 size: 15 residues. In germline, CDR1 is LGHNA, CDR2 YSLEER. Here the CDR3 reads CASSSHRGYTDTQYF. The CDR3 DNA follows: TGCGCCAGCAGCTCTCACAGGGGGTACACAGATACGCAGTATTTT.

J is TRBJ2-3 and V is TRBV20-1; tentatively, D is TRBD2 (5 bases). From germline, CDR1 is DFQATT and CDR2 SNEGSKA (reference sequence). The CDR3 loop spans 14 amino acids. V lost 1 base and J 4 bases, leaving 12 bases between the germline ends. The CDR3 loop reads CSARVVGGSDTQYF. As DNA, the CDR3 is TGCAGTGCTAGAGTAGTAGGCGGGTCAGATACGCAGTATTTT.

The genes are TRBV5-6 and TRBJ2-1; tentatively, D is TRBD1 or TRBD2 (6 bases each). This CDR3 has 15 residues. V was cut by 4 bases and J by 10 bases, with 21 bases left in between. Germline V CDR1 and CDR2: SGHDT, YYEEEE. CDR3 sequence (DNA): TGTGCCAGCAGCCTTCTTGGACGGGGGCCCAGAGAGCAGTTCTTC. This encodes CASSLLGRGPREQFF.

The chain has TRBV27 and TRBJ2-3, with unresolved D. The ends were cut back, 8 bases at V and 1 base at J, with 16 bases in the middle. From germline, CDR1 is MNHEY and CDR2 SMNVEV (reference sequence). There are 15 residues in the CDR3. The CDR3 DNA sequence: TGTGCCAGCTGCGATGTACAGTATGGCACAGATACGCAGTATTTT. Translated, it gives CASCDVQYGTDTQYF.

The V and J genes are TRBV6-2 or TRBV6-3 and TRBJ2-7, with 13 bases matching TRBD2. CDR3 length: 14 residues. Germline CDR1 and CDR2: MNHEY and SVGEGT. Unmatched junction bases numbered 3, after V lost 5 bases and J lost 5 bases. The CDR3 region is CASSPLAGGNEQYV. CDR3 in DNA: TGTGCCAGCAGTCCACTAGCGGGAGGGAACGAGCAGTACGTC.

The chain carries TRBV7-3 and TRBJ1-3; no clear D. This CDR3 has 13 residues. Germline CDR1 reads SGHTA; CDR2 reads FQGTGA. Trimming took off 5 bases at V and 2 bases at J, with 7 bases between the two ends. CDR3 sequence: CASSPTPGNTIYF. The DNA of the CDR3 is TGTGCCAGCAGCCCAACCCCTGGAAACACCATATATTTT.

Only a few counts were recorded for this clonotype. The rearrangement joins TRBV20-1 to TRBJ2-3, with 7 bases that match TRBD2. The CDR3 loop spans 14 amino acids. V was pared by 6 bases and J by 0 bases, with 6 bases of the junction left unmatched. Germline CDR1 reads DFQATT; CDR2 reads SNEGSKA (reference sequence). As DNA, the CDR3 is TGCAGTGCGGAGCGGGGAACTAGCACAGATACGCAGTATTTT. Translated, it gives CSAERGTSTDTQYF.

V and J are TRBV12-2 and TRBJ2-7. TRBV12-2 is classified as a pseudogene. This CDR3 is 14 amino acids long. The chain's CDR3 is CAIRASGQLRGQYV. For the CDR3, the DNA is TGTGCAATTCGGGCCAGTGGCCAACTACGAGGGCAGTACGTC.

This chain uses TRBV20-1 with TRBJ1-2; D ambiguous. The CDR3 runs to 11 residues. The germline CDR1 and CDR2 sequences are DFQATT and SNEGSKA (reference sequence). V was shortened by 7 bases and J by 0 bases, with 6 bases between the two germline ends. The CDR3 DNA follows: TGCAGTGAGGGCTCTAACTATGGCTACACCTTC. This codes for CSEGSNYGYTF.

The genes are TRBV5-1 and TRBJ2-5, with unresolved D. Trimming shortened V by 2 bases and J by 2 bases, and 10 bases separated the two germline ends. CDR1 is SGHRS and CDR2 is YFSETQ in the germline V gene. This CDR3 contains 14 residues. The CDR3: CASSLAMRQETQYF. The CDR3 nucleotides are TGCGCCAGCAGCTTAGCTATGAGGCAAGAGACCCAGTACTTC.

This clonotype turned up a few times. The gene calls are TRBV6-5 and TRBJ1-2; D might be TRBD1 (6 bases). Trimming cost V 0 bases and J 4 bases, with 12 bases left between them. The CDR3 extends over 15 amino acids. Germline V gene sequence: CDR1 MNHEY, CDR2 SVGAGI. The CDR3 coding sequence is TGTGCCAGCAGTTACTCGACCCAGGGGACCTATGGCTACACCTTC. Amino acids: CASSYSTQGTYGYTF.

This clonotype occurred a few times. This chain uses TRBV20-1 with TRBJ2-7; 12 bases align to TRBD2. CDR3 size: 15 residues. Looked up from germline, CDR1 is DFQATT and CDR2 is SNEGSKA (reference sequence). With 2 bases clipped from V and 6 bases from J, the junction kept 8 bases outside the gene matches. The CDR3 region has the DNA TGCAGTGCTAGAAGAGGACTAGCGGGACCCATCGAGCAGTACTTC. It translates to CSARRGLAGPIEQYF.

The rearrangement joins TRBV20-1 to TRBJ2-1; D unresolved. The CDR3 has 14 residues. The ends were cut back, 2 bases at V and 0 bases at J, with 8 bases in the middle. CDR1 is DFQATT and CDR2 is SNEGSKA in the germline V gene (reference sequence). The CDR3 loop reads CSARPMSSYNEQFF. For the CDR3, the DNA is TGCAGTGCTAGACCCATGAGCTCCTACAATGAGCAGTTCTTC.

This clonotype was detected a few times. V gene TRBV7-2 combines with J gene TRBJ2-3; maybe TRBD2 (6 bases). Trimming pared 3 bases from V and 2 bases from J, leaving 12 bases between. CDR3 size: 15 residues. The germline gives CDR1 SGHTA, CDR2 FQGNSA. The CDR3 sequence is CASSFEWTNTDTQYF. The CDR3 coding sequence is TGTGCCAGCAGCTTTGAGTGGACTAACACAGATACGCAGTATTTT.

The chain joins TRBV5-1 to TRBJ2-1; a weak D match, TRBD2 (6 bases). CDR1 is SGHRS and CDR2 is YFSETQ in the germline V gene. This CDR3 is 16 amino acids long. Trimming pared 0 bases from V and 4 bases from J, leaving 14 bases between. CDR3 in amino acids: CASSLDLGGSYNEQFF. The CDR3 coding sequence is TGCGCCAGCAGCTTGGACTTGGGGGGTTCATACAATGAGCAGTTCTTC.

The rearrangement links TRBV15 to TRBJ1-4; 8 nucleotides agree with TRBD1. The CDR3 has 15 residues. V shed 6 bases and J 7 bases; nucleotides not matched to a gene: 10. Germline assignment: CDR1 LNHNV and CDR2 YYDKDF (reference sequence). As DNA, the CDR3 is TGTGCCACCAGGGACAGGACAGGGCTGTTTGAAAAACTGTTTTTT. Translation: CATRDRTGLFEKLFF.

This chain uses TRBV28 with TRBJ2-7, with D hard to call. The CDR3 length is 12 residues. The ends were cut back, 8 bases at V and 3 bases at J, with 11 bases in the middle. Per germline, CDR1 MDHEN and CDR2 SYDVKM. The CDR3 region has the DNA TGTGCCAGCGAAAGGAGAGGCTACGAGCAGTACGTC. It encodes CASERRGYEQYV.

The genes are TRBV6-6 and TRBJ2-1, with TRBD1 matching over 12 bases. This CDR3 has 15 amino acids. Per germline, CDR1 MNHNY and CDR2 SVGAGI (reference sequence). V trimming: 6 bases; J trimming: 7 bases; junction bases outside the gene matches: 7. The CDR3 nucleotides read TGTGCCAGCAGAGCCGGGACAGGGGGCATGAATGAGCAGTTCTTC. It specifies CASRAGTGGMNEQFF.

DNA for the CDR3: TGTGCCAGCAGCTTACAGGGGTCGGTCGGTCAGCCCCAGCATTTT. Translation: CASSLQGSVGQPQHF. The gene calls are TRBV7-2 and TRBJ1-5; D possibly corresponds to TRBD1 (6 bases). The CDR3 has 15 residues. Germline V CDR1 and CDR2: SGHTA, FQGNSA. Trimming took 2 bases from V and 6 from J, leaving 14 bases between them.